This T cell receptor (beta chain) was documented in a study of shared clonotypes between healthy human individuals. All donors were healthy HIV-negative adults lacking recent acute infections or vaccinations. Using immunoSEQ multiplex PCR, the repertoire was profiled, and TCRdb retains in-frame clones only, with some absent. The sample includes about 320,000 clones, roughly 84% of them seen just once. The sequence came from a man between 18 and 29 years old in good health. Sample: memory CD8+ T cells sorted from blood. The subset is: CD45RO+ cells pooled with CCR7-negative TemRA cells.

DNA for the CDR3: TGTGCCAGCAGTTTCGGACTAGCGGTTAACACCGGGGAGCTGTTTTTT. It specifies CASSFGLAVNTGELFF. The chain joins TRBV6-5 to TRBJ2-2, with 10 bases fitting TRBD2. The CDR3 runs 16 residues. Looked up from germline, CDR1 is MNHEY and CDR2 is SVGAGI. J gave up 2 bases and V 4 bases, and 4 bases lay outside the gene matches.